This record concerns one TCR beta chain sequence. This sample was taken from a study of T cells expressing NK-cell markers. The CDR3 runs 15 residues. Germline loops: CDR1 LNHNV, CDR2 YYDKDF (reference sequence). TCRdb re-called the 5' RACE reads and catalogs CDR3 proteins one per entry, DNA excluded. This sample's table reports approximately 460,000 distinct CDR3 sequences. V is TRBV15 and J is TRBJ2-7. The sequence was collected from a woman aged 18 to 69 in good health. The sample consisted of blood T cells: a sorted CD56 or NKG2C T cell subset, CD4+ or CD8+ T cells, or bulk PBMC T cells (not recorded which). Here the CDR3 reads CATSRDLGVLGEQYF.